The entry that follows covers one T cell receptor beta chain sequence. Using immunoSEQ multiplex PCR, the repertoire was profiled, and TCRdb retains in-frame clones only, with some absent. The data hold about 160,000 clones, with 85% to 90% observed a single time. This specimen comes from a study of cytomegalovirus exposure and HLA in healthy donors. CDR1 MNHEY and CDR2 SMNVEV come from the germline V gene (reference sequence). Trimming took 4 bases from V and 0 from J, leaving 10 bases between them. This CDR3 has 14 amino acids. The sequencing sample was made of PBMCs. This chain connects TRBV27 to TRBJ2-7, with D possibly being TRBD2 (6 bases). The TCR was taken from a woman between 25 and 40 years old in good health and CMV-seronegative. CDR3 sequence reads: CASSSGLHSYEQYF. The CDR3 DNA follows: TGTGCCAGCAGTTCGGGACTCCACTCCTACGAGCAGTACTTC.